Listed here is a single TCR beta chain. These data originate in a study of blood T cell repertoires in COVID-19. Study-level information: Spain, Italy and the United States supplied samples that represented acute and convalescent COVID-19. The cDNA or gDNA used as material had been derived from T cells, B-cell-depleted T cells, or PBMCs.

Libraries were prepared by immunoSEQ multiplex PCR; TCRdb keeps only in-frame clonotypes and omits some of them. The sample has 35,000 to 55,000 clones, 90% seen once. V gave up 1 base and J gave up 7 bases, with 5 bases separating them. Germline lookup yields CDR1 SEHNR and CDR2 FQNEAQ (reference sequence). The CDR3 extends over 12 amino acids. The sequenced sample consisted of peripheral blood. The sequence came from a human donor in a cohort sampled during active COVID-19. The V gene is TRBV7-9, the J gene TRBJ2-1; D not resolved. DNA for the CDR3: TGTGCCAGCAGCTTAGGAGAAAATGAGCAGTTCTTC. Residues: CASSLGENEQFF.